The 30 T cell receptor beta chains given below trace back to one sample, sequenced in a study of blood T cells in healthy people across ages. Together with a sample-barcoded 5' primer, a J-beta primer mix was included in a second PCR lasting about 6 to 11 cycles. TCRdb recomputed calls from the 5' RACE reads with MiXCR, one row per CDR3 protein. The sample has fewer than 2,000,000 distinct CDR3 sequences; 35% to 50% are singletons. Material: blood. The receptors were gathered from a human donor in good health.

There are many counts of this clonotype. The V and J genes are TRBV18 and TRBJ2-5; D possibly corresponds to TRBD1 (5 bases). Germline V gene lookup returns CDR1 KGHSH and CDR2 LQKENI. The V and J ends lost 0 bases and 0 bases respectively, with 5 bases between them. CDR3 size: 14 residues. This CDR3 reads CASSPPGDQETQYF. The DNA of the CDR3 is TGTGCCAGCTCACCACCAGGGGACCAAGAGACCCAGTACTTC.

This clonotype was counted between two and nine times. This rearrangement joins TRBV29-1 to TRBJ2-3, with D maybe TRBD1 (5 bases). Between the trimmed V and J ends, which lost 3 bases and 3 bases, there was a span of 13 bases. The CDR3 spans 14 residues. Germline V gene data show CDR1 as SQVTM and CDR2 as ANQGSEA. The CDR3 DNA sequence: TGCAGCGTTGAGGTGGGCAGGGTAACAGATACGCAGTATTTT. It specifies CSVEVGRVTDTQYF.

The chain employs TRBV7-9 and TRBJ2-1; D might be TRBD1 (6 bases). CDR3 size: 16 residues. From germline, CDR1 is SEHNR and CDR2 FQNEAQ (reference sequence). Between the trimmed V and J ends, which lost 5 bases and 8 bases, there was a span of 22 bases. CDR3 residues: CASSAVVEGVWDEQFF. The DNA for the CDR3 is TGTGCCAGCAGCGCGGTAGTAGAGGGGGTATGGGATGAGCAGTTCTTC.

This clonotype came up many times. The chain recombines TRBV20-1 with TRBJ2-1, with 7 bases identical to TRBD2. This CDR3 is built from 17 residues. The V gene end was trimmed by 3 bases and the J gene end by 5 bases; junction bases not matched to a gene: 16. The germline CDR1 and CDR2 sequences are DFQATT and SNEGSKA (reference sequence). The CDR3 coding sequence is TGCAGTGCTAGTTTGCTCCGGACTAGAAGACGGGACAATGAGCAGTTCTTC. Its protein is CSASLLRTRRRDNEQFF.

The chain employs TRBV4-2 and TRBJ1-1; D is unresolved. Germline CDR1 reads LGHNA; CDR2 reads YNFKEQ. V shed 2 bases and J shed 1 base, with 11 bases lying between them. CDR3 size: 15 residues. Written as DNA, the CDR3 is TGTGCCAGCAGCCAAAGTCTTTTAGCGAACACTGAAGCTTTCTTT. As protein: CASSQSLLANTEAFF.

The CDR3 bases are TGCGCCAGCGAACGCGGAGCGGGGGGCGACATAAATACGCAGTATTTT. It encodes CASERGAGGDINTQYF. The V call is TRBV5-1, the J call TRBJ2-3, with 9 bases lining up with TRBD2. CDR3 length equals 16 residues. CDR1 SGHRS and CDR2 YFSETQ come from the germline V gene. After removal of 7 bases from V and 7 bases from J, the junction contained 16 bases not matched to a gene. The whole variable domain, filled in from reference TRBV5-1 and TRBJ2-3, reads KAGVTQTPRYLIKTRGQQVTLSCSPISGHRSVSWYQQTPGQGLQFLFEYFSETQRNKGNFPGRFSGRQFSNSRSEMNVSTLELGDSALYLCASERGAGGDINTQYFGPGTRLTVL.

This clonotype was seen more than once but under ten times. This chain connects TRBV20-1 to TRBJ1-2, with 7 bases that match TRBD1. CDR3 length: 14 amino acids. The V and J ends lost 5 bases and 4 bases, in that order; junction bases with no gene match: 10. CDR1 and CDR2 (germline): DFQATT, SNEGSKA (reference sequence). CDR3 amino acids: CSASTGTAGYGYTF. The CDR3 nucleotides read TGCAGTGCTTCTACCGGGACAGCGGGCTATGGCTACACCTTC.

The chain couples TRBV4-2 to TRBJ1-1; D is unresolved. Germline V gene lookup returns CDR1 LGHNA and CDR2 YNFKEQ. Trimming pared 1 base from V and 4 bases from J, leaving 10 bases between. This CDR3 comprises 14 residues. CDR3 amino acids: CASSQGLGFTEAFF. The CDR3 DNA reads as TGTGCCAGCAGCCAAGGTTTAGGCTTCACTGAAGCTTTCTTT.

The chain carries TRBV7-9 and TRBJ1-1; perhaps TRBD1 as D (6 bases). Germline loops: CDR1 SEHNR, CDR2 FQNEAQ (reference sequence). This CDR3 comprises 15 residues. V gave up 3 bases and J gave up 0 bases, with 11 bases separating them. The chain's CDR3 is CASSLLTGLNTEAFF. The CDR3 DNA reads TGTGCCAGCAGCTTGCTGACAGGATTGAACACTGAAGCTTTCTTT.

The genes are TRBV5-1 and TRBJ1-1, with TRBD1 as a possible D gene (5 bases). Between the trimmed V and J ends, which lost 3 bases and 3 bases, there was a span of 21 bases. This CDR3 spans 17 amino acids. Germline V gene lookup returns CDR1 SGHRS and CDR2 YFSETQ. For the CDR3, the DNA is TGCGCCAGCAGCTCCGATAACAGGCATACCTTGGACACTGAAGCTTTCTTT. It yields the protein CASSSDNRHTLDTEAFF. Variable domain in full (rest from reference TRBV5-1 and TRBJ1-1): KAGVTQTPRYLIKTRGQQVTLSCSPISGHRSVSWYQQTPGQGLQFLFEYFSETQRNKGNFPGRFSGRQFSNSRSEMNVSTLELGDSALYLCASSSDNRHTLDTEAFFGQGTRLTVV.

The CDR3 DNA reads TGTGCCAGCAGCCTCCGAGGGGCAGGGGGTGAAGCTTTCTTT. This translates into CASSLRGAGGEAFF. V gene TRBV12-3 or TRBV12-4 combines with J gene TRBJ1-1; 7 bases are shared with TRBD1. V trimming: 6 bases; J trimming: 7 bases; junction bases outside the gene matches: 11. This CDR3 is 14 amino acids long.

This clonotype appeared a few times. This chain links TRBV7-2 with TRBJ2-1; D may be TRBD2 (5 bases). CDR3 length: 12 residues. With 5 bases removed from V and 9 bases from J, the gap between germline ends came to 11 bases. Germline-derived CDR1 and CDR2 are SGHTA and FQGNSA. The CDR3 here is CASSGGGSEQFF. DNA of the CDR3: TGTGCCAGCAGCGGAGGCGGAAGTGAGCAGTTCTTC.

CDR3 bases: TGTGCCACCAGCAGGACAGGCTACGAGCGGTACTTC. Residues: CATSRTGYERYF. This chain joins TRBV15 and TRBJ2-5, with D tentatively TRBD1 (6 bases). The CDR3 length is 12 residues. V was shortened by 3 bases and J by 13 bases, with 15 bases between the two germline ends. CDR1 is LNHNV, CDR2 YYDKDF, per germline (reference sequence).

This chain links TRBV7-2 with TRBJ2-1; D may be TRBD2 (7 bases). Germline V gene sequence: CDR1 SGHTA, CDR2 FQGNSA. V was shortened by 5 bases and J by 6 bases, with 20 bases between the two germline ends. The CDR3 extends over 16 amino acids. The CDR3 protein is CASSTPGARGFNEQFF. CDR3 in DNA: TGTGCCAGCAGCACCCCGGGGGCGCGGGGGTTCAATGAGCAGTTCTTC.

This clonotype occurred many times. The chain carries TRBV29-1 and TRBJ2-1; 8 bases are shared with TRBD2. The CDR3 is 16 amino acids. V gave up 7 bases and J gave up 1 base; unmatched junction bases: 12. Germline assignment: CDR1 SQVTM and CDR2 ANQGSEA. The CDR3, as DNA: TGCAGCGCCAAAGCGGGGGCCGCGATTTCCTACAATGAGCAGTTCTTC. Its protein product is CSAKAGAAISYNEQFF.

The CDR3 DNA reads TGTGCCAGCAGCGTAGGACTAGCGGGAAAAGGGGAGACCCAGTACTTC. Translation: CASSVGLAGKGETQYF. This chain links TRBV7-2 with TRBJ2-5, with TRBD2 matching 12 bases. Germline CDR1 SGHTA, CDR2 FQGNSA. The CDR3 sequence is 16 residues long. The V gene end was trimmed by 5 bases and the J gene end by 5 bases; junction bases not matched to a gene: 9.

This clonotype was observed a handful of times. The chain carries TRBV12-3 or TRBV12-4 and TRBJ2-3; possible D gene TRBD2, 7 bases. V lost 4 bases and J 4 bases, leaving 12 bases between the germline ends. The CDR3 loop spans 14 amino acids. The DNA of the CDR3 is TGTGCCAGCAGTTCGGGGGGCCCTCCAGATACGCAGTATTTT. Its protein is CASSSGGPPDTQYF.

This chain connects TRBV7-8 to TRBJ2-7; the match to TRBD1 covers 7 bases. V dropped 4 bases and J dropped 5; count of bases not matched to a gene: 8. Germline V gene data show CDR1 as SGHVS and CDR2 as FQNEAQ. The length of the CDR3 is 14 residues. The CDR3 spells CASSSPGQRDEQYF. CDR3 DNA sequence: TGTGCCAGCAGCTCACCGGGACAGAGGGACGAGCAGTACTTC.

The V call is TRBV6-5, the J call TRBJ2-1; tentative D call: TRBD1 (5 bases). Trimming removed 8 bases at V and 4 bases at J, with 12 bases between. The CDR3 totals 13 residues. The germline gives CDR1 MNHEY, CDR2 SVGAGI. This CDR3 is CASARRQYNEQFF. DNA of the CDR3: TGTGCCAGCGCCCGTCGACAGTACAATGAGCAGTTCTTC.

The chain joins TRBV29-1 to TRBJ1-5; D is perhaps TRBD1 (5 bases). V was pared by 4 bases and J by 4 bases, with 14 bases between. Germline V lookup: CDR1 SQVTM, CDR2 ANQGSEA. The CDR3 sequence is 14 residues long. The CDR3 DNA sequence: TGCAGCGTTGCTTGGGGCGGGGGGAATCAGCCCCAGCATTTT. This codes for CSVAWGGGNQPQHF.

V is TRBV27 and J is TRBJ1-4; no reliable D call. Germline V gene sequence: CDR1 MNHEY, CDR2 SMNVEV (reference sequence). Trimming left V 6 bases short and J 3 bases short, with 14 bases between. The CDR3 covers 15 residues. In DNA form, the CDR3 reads TGTGCCAGCAGCCTTCGGGTGACGGCTAATGAAAAACTGTTTTTT. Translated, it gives CASSLRVTANEKLFF.

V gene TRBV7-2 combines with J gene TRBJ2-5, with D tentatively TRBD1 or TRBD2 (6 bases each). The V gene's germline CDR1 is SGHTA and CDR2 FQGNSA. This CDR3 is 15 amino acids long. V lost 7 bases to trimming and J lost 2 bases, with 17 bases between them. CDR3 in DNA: TGTGCCAGCACCAAAGGGGGGAGGTATCAAGAGACCCAGTACTTC. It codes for CASTKGGRYQETQYF.

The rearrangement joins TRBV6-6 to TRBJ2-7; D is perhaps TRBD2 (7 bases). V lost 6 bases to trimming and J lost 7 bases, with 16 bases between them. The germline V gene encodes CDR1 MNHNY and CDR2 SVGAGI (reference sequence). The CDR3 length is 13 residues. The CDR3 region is CASSPGGAGEQYF. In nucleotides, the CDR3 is TGTGCCAGCAGCCCTGGGGGGGCAGGGGAGCAGTACTTC.

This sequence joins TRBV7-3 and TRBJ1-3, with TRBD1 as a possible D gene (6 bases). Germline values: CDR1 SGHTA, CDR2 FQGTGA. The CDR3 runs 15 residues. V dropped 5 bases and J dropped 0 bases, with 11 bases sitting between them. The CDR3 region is CASSLDSISGNTIYF. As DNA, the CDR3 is TGTGCCAGCAGCCTGGACAGCATCTCTGGAAACACCATATATTTT.

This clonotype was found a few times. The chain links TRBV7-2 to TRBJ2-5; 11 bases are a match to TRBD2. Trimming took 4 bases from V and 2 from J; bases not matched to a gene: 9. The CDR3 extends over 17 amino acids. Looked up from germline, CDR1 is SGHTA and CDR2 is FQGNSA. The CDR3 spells CASSSSSGGRRQETQYF. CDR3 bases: TGTGCCAGCAGCTCCTCTAGCGGGGGGCGCCGTCAAGAGACCCAGTACTTC.

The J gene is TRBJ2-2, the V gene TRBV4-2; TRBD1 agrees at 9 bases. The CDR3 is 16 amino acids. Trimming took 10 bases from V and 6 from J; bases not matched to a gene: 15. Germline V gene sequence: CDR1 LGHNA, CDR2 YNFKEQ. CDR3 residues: CATTATGGVRAGELFF. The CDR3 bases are TGTGCCACCACAGCCACAGGGGGCGTTAGGGCCGGGGAGCTGTTTTTT.

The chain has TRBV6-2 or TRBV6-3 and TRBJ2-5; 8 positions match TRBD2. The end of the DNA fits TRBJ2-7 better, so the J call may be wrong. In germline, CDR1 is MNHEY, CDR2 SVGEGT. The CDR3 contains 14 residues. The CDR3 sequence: CASSANGRGSEQYF. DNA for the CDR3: TGTGCCAGCAGTGCAAACGGGAGGGGGAGCGAGCAGTACTTC.

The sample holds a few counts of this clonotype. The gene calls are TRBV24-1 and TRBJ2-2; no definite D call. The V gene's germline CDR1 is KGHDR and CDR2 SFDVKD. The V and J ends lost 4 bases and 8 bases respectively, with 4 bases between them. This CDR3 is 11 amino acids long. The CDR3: CATSEAGELFF. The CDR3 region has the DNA TGTGCCACCAGTGAGGCGGGGGAGCTGTTTTTT.

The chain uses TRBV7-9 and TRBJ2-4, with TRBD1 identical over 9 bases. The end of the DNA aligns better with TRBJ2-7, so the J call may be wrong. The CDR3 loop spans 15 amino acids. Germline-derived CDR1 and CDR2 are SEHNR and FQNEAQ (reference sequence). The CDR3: CASSLGDRVASEQYF. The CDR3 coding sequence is TGTGCCAGCAGCTTAGGGGACAGGGTAGCCTCCGAGCAGTACTTC.

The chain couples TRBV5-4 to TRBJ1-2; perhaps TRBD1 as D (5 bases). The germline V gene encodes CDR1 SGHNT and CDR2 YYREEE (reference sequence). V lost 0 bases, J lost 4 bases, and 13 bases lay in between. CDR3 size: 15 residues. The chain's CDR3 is CASSLVLGGIYGYTF. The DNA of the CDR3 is TGTGCCAGCAGCTTGGTTCTGGGGGGTATCTATGGCTACACCTTC.